These 11 T cell receptor beta chains share one sample of origin, sequenced in a study of CD8+ T cells in alopecia areata. Noted treatment: oral pan-JAK inhibitor, 5-10 mg twice daily. Sequencing relied on a cDNA template that was reverse transcribed from extracted RNA. Only in-frame clones appear in the TCRdb table, and some are missing; sequencing was by immunoSEQ multiplex PCR. Here the sample spans 60,000 to 85,000 clones, around 66% being singletons. Here the sequenced sample was CD8+ T cells sorted from blood, taken at week 24, from a patient treated with tofacitinib. Receptor source: a human donor with alopecia areata.

As for this clone: One end of the junction fails to match germline, which may point to a read error. The chain uses TRBV7-9 and TRBJ1-2, with D possibly TRBD1 on 6 matching bases. CDR3 length: 13 amino acids. Germline loops: CDR1 SEHNR, CDR2 FQNEAQ (reference sequence). CDR3 sequence (DNA): TGTGCCAGCAGCCCAGGCGGACTATGGGACATCCTCTTC. Translated, it gives CASSPGGLWDILF.

The CDR3 loop reads CASSAGIFQQETQYF. The CDR3 nucleotides read TGTGCCAGCAGTGCAGGGATTTTCCAACAAGAGACCCAGTACTTC. This chain joins TRBV6-5 and TRBJ2-5, with D possibly being TRBD1 (5 bases). The ends were cut back, 5 bases at V and 2 bases at J, with 15 bases in the middle. The CDR3 has 15 amino acids. Germline lookup yields CDR1 MNHEY and CDR2 SVGAGI.

The chain uses TRBV27 and TRBJ1-4; TRBD1 aligns across 7 bases. The germline V gene encodes CDR1 MNHEY and CDR2 SMNVEV (reference sequence). J was trimmed by 3 bases and V by 5 bases; bases with no gene match: 9. The length of the CDR3 is 16 residues. The CDR3 sequence: CASSPLGGQANEKLFF. Here the CDR3 DNA reads TGTGCCAGCAGTCCCCTAGGAGGACAGGCTAATGAAAAACTGTTTTTT.

This clone was observed a few times. The V gene is TRBV6-4, the J gene TRBJ2-3; TRBD1 aligns across 8 bases. This CDR3 comprises 16 residues. V was pared by 0 bases and J by 4 bases, with 6 bases of the junction left unmatched. CDR1 and CDR2 from the germline V gene are MRHNA and SNTAGT. The CDR3 bases are TGTGCCAGCAGTGACTCGTCGGACAGGGAAGCAGATACGCAGTATTTT. This codes for CASSDSSDREADTQYF.

The chain links TRBV29-1 to TRBJ2-3; D ambiguous. CDR3 length: 11 amino acids. Between the trimmed V and J ends, which lost 7 bases and 2 bases, there was a span of 7 bases. Germline lookup yields CDR1 SQVTM and CDR2 ANQGSEA. As DNA, the CDR3 is TGCAGCGCCCGGGTCACAGATACGCAGTATTTT. Encoded protein: CSARVTDTQYF.

This rearrangement joins TRBV30 to TRBJ2-2, with no clear D. The CDR3 spans 15 residues. The V end lost 0 bases, the J end lost 1 base, and 9 bases lay between the germline ends. Looked up from germline, CDR1 is GTSNPN and CDR2 is SVGIG (reference sequence). The CDR3 coding sequence is TGTGCCTGGAGTGTAATGGCAGGGAACACCGGGGAGCTGTTTTTT. Translation: CAWSVMAGNTGELFF.

In this sample, this clone turned up a few times. The chain links TRBV19 to TRBJ2-1, with a possible D match to TRBD1 (6 bases). Germline V gene data show CDR1 as LNHDA and CDR2 as SQIVND (reference sequence). Trimming stripped 7 bases from V and 2 bases from J, with 15 bases between. CDR3 length: 15 amino acids. The CDR3 sequence is CASTPDRSAYNEQFF. In DNA form, the CDR3 reads TGTGCCAGTACCCCCGACAGGTCTGCCTACAATGAGCAGTTCTTC. Full variable domain (remainder filled in from reference TRBV19 and TRBJ2-1): DGGITQSPKYLFRKEGQNVTLSCEQNLNHDAMYWYRQDPGQGLRLIYYSQIVNDFQKGDIAEGYSVSREKKESFPLTVTSAQKNPTAFYLCASTPDRSAYNEQFFGPGTRLTVL.

The chain links TRBV27 to TRBJ2-4; D could derive from TRBD1 or TRBD2 (5 bases each). V was pared by 4 bases and J by 5 bases, with 18 bases between. The CDR3 covers 16 residues. Germline values: CDR1 MNHEY, CDR2 SMNVEV (reference sequence). This chain's CDR3 is CASSSSAGTLENIQYF. The DNA for the CDR3 is TGTGCCAGCAGTTCGAGCGCAGGGACCCTCGAAAACATTCAGTACTTC.

The chain links TRBV4-3 to TRBJ2-1; the match to TRBD2 covers 8 bases. Trimming took 4 bases from V and 6 from J; bases not matched to a gene: 14. The germline CDR1 and CDR2 sequences are LGHNA and YSLEER. CDR3 size: 17 residues. The CDR3 here is CASSPDGGAGVGNEQFF. CDR3 in DNA: TGCGCCAGCAGCCCGGACGGGGGAGCGGGAGTAGGCAATGAGCAGTTCTTC.

This chain links TRBV6-5 with TRBJ2-1; tentative D call: TRBD2 (5 bases). The V gene's germline CDR1 is MNHEY and CDR2 SVGAGI. The V and J ends lost 6 bases and 7 bases respectively, with 7 bases between them. This CDR3 contains 11 residues. CDR3 loop: CASRRGNEQFF. The CDR3 DNA reads as TGTGCCAGCAGACGAGGGAATGAGCAGTTCTTC.

This chain links TRBV19 with TRBJ1-5, with D maybe TRBD1 (5 bases). Germline V gene sequence: CDR1 LNHDA, CDR2 SQIVND (reference sequence). Deletions cut 7 bases from V and 2 bases from J, with 12 bases between. The CDR3 totals 14 residues. The DNA of the CDR3 is TGTGCCAGTACCCCCGGGACGGGCAATCAGCCCCAGCATTTT. This gives the protein CASTPGTGNQPQHF.